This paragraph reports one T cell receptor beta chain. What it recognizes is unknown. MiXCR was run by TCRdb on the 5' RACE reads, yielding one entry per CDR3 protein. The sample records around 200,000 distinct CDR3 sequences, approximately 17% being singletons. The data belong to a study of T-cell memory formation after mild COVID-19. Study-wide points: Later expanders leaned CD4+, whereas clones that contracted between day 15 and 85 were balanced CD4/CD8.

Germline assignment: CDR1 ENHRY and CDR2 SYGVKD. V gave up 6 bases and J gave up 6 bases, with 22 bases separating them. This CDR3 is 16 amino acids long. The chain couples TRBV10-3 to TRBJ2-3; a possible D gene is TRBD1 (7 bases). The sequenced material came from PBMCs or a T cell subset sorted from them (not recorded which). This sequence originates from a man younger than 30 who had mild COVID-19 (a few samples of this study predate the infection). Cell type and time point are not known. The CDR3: CAIREGSGGPGDTQYF. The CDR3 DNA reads TGTGCCATCAGGGAGGGTTCAGGGGGACCGGGCGATACGCAGTATTTT.